These 4 T cell receptor beta chains were sequenced from one sample in a study of T cells expressing NK-cell markers. For each CDR3 protein, TCRdb gives one entry from its re-call of the 5' RACE reads, without DNA. Its table lists roughly 430,000 distinct CDR3 sequences. The sequenced sample was blood T cells: a sorted CD56 or NKG2C T cell subset, CD4+ or CD8+ T cells, or bulk PBMC T cells (not recorded which). These receptors were collected from a woman between 18 and 70 years old in good health.

The V call is TRBV6-5, the J call TRBJ2-5; TCRdb gives TRBD1 as the D gene, but with no DNA this cannot be confirmed. Germline CDR1 and CDR2: MNHEY and SVGAGI. This CDR3 region has 16 residues. CDR3 sequence: CASSSTTSGAGETQYF.

V usage is TRBV6-5 and J usage is TRBJ1-6. CDR1 is MNHEY, CDR2 SVGAGI, per germline. CDR3 size: 13 residues. CDR3 in amino acids: CASSYHPNSPLHF.

The V and J genes are TRBV7-9 and TRBJ1-1; TCRdb returns TRBD1, unconfirmable since there is no DNA. Germline V gives CDR1 SEHNR, CDR2 FQNEAQ (reference sequence). This CDR3 comprises 15 residues. CDR3 loop: CASSPGGGRRTEAFF. Together with reference TRBV7-9 and TRBJ1-1, the CDR3 gives the full variable domain: DTGVSQNPRHKITKRGQNVTFRCDPISEHNRLYWYRQTLGQGPEFLTYFQNEAQLEKSRLLSDRFSAERPKGSFSTLEIQRTEQGDSAMYLCASSPGGGRRTEAFFGQGTRLTVV.

The gene calls are TRBV20-1 and TRBJ1-1; with no DNA, the TCRdb D assignment of TRBD1 cannot be verified. The CDR3 loop spans 13 amino acids. The germline gives CDR1 DFQATT, CDR2 SNEGSKA (reference sequence). The CDR3 loop is CSANRQGVTEAFF.